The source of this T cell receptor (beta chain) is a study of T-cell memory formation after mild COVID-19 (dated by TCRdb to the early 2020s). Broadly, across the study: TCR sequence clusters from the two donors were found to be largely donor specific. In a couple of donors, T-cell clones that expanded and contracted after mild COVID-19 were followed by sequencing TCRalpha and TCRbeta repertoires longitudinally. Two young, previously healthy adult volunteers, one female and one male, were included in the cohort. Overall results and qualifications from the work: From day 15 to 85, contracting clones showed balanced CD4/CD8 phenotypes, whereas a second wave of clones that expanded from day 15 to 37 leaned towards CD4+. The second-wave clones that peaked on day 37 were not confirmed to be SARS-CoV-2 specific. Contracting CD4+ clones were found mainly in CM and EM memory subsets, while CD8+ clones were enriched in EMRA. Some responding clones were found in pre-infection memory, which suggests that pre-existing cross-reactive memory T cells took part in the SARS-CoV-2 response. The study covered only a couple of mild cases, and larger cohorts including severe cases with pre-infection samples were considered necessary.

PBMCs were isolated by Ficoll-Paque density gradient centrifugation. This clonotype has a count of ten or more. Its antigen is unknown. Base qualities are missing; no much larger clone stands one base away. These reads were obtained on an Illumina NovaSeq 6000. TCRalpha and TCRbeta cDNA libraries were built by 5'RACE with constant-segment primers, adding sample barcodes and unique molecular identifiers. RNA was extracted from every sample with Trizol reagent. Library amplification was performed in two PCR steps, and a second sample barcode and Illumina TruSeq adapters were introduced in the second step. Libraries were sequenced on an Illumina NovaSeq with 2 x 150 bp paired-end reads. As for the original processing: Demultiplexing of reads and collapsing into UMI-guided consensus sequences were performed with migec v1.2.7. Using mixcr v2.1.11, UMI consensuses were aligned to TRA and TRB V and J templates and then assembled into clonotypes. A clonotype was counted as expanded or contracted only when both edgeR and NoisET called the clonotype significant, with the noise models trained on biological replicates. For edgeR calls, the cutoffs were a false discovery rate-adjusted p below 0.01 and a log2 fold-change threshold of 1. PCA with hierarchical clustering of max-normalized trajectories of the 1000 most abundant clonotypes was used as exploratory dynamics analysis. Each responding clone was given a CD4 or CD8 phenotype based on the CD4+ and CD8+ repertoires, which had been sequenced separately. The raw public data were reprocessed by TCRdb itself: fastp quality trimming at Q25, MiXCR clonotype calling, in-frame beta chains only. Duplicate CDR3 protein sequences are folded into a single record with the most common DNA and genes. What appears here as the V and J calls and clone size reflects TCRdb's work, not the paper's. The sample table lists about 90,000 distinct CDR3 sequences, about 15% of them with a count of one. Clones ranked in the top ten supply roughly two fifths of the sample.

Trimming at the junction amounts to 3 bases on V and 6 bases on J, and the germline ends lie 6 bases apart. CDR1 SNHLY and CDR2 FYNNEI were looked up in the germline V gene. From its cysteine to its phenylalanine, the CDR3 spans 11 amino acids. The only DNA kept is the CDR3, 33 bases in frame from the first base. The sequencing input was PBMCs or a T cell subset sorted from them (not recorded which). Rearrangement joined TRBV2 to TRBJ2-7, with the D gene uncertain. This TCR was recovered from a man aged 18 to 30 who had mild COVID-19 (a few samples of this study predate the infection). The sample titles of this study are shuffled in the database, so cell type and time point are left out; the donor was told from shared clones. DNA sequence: TGTGCCAGCAGTGAGGCCAGCGAGCAGTACTTC. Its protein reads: CASSEASEQYF.